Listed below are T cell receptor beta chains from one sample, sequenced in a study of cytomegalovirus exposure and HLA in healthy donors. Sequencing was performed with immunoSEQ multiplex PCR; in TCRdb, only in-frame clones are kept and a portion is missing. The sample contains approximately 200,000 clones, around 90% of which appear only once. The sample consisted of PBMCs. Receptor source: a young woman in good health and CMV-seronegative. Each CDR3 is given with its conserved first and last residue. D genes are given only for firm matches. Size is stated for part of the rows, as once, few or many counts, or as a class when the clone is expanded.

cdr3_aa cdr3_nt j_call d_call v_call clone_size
CASSVTGGPYEQYF TGTGCCAGCAGCGTTACAGGGGGGCCCTACGAGCAGTACTTC TRBJ2-7 TRBD1 TRBV27 few
CASSPFAENTGELFF TGTGCCAGCTCACCATTTGCAGAGAACACCGGGGAGCTGTTTTTT TRBJ2-2 - TRBV18 -
CASSRYLGQGSETQYF TGTGCCAGCAGTCGCTACCTGGGACAGGGTTCAGAGACCCAGTACTTC TRBJ2-5 TRBD1 TRBV7-9 -
CASSQEDRETYEQYF TGCGCCAGCAGCCAAGAAGACAGGGAGACCTACGAGCAGTACTTC TRBJ2-7 TRBD1 TRBV4-1 -
CASRPETGEFYGYTF TGTGCCAGCAGACCCGAGACAGGGGAATTTTATGGCTACACCTTC TRBJ1-2 TRBD1 TRBV28 -
CASSLAGTSGMAYEQYF TGCGCCAGCAGCTTGGCCGGGACTAGCGGGATGGCCTACGAGCAGTACTTC TRBJ2-7 TRBD2 TRBV5-1 -
CASSSVGQGGNTIYF TGTGCCAGCAGTTCCGTTGGACAGGGGGGAAACACCATATATTTT TRBJ1-3 TRBD1 TRBV28 -
CASSFYSRTGELFF TGCGCCAGCAGCTTTTACAGTCGGACTGGGGAGCTGTTTTTT TRBJ2-2 - TRBV5-1 -
CASSVALNTEAFF TGTGCCAGCAGCGTAGCTCTGAACACTGAAGCTTTCTTT TRBJ1-1 - TRBV9 -
CASSLGRRTIIKGVEKLFF TGCGCCAGCAGCCTAGGGCGACGGACAATTATTAAAGGAGTTGAAAAACTGTTTTTT TRBJ1-4 - TRBV4-1 -
CASSSPASGILETQYF TGTGCCAGCAGCTCCCCAGCTAGCGGGATTCTGGAGACCCAGTACTTC TRBJ2-5 TRBD2 TRBV11-2 -
CAWSGGQGNEQFF TGTGCCTGGAGTGGCGGACAGGGGAACGAGCAGTTCTTC TRBJ2-1 TRBD1 TRBV30 -
CATRGSSYGYTF TGTGCCACCCGCGGGTCGTCCTATGGCTACACCTTC TRBJ1-2 - TRBV19 -
CASSIGTMTNYEQYF TGTGCCAGCAGCATTGGGACTATGACCAACTACGAGCAGTACTTC TRBJ2-7 TRBD2 TRBV11-2 -
CASSSQGWDRKQYF TGTGCCAGCAGCTCCCAGGGTTGGGATAGGAAGCAGTACTTC TRBJ2-7 - TRBV5-4 -
CASSFTGGTEAFF TGTGCCAGCAGCTTCACAGGGGGCACTGAAGCTTTCTTT TRBJ1-1 TRBD1 TRBV11-3 once
CASSRWSSYNEQFF TGTGCCAGCAGCCGATGGAGCTCCTACAATGAGCAGTTCTTC TRBJ2-1 - TRBV2 once
CSGRDRRGGVQYF TGCAGCGGACGGGACCGGCGAGGAGGGGTGCAGTACTTC TRBJ2-7 - TRBV29-1 -
CASTRWGRSYNEQFF TGTGCCAGCACCCGATGGGGGAGGTCCTACAATGAGCAGTTCTTC TRBJ2-1 - TRBV7-8 -
CASRSGLEVDEQFF TGTGCCAGCAGGTCGGGACTAGAGGTCGATGAGCAGTTCTTC TRBJ2-1 TRBD2 TRBV6-6 -
CASSRTGFSNQPQHF TGTGCCAGCAGCCGGACGGGGTTTAGCAATCAGCCCCAGCATTTT TRBJ1-5 - TRBV4-2 -
CASSLEASSYEQYF TGTGCCAGCAGCTTAGAAGCTAGCTCCTACGAGCAGTACTTC TRBJ2-7 - TRBV13 -
CASSIYGTSYEQYF TGTGCCAGTAGTATATATGGGACAAGTTACGAGCAGTACTTC TRBJ2-7 - TRBV19 -
CASSQVDRVQETQYF TGCGCCAGCAGCCAGGTTGACAGGGTTCAAGAGACCCAGTACTTC TRBJ2-5 TRBD1 TRBV4-1 -
CASSVTGYSGNTIYF TGTGCCAGCAGTGTGACAGGCTACTCTGGAAACACCATATATTTT TRBJ1-3 - TRBV6-5 -
CASNRDSGNQPQHF TGTGCCAGCAACAGGGACAGCGGCAATCAGCCCCAGCATTTT TRBJ1-5 TRBD1 TRBV6-1 -